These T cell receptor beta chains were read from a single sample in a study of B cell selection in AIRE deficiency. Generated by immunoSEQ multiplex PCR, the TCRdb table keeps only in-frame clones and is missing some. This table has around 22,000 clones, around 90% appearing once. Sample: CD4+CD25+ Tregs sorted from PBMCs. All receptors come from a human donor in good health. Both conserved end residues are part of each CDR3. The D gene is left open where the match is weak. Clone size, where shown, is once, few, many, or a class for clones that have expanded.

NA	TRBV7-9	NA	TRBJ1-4	TGTGCCAGCAGCTTCCGGGGAACTAATGAAAAACTGTTTTTT	CASSFRGTNEKLFF
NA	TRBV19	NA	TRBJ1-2	TGTGCCAGTAGTATAGTAACGGGGGGAAGAGGCTACACCTTC	CASSIVTGGRGYTF
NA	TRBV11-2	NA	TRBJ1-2	TGTGCCAGCAGCAAGGAAACTAACTATGGCTACACCTTC	CASSKETNYGYTF
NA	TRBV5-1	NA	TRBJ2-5	TGCGCCAGCAGCTTGGCCGGGACCCAGTACTTC	CASSLAGTQYF
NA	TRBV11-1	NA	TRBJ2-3	TGTGCCAGCAGCTTAGATGGGTTATACACAGATACGCAGTATTTT	CASSLDGLYTDTQYF
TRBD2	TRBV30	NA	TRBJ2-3	TGTGCCTGGACTAGCGGTAGCACAGATACGCAGTATTTT	CAWTSGSTDTQYF
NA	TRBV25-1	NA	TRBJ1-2	TGTGCCAGCAGTCCGGCCACGGGACACATCTCTACTAACTATGGCTACACCTTC	CASSPATGHISTNYGYTF
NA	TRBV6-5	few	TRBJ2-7	TGTGCCAGCCGACAGGACTCCTACGAGCAGTACTTC	CASRQDSYEQYF
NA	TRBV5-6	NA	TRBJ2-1	TGTGCCAGCAGCTTGGCACGCTACTCAAGTCTTGAGCAGTTCTTC	CASSLARYSSLEQFF
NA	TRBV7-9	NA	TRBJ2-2	TGTGCCAGCAGCGACCCAGACCGGGACCCCGCGAACACCGGGGAGCTGTTTTTT	CASSDPDRDPANTGELFF
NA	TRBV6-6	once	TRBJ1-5	TGTGCCAGCAGTTACTACACAGGGCCCCAGCATTTT	CASSYYTGPQHF
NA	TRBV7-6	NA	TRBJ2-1	TGTGCCAGCAGCTCAACTAGCATGGGCTCCAATGAGCAGTTCTTC	CASSSTSMGSNEQFF
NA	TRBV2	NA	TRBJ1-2	TGTGCCAGCAGTGATCTTATAAGGGGTGGCTACACCTTC	CASSDLIRGGYTF
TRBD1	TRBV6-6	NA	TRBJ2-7	TGTGCCACCTGGACAGGGGCTTCCTACGAGCAGTACTTC	CATWTGASYEQYF
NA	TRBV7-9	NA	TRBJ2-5	TGTGCCAGCAGCTTAGGAAGGGATGGAGGCGGAGAGACCCAGTACTTC	CASSLGRDGGGETQYF
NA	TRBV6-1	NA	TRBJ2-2	TGTGCCAGCAGAGGACAGATCGGGGTCGGGGAGCTGTTTTTT	CASRGQIGVGELFF
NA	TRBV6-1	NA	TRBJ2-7	TGTGCCAGCAGTGAATTCAGCCCCTCCTGGGGGAGTAGGTTCCCCTACGAGCAGTACTTC	CASSEFSPSWGSRFPYEQYF
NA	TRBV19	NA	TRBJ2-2	TGTGCCAGTACCCTCCTGCCCGGGGAGCTGTTTTTT	CASTLLPGELFF
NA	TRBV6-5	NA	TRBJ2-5	TGTGCCAGCAGTTACGACCACCAAGAGACCCAGTACTTC	CASSYDHQETQYF
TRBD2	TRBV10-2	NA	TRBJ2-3	TGCGCCAGCAGGCCAGCGGGGGGCCCCACAGATACGCAGTATTTT	CASRPAGGPTDTQYF
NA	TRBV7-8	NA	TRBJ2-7	TGTGCCAGCAGCTTACAAGGGACGGGATCCTACGAGCAGTACTTC	CASSLQGTGSYEQYF
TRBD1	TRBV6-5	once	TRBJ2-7	TGTGCCAGCAGCCCGAGGACAGGGTACGAGCAGTACTTC	CASSPRTGYEQYF
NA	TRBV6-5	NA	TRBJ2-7	TGTGCCCCCAATTCCTCAGGACAAACCTACGAGCAGTACTTC	CAPNSSGQTYEQYF
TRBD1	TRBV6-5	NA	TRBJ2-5	TGTGCCAGCAGACGACAGGGAAATTTTGAGACCCAGTACTTC	CASRRQGNFETQYF
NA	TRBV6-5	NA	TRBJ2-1	TGTGCCAGCAGTTACGGGCAGGGGTGGATTCGCAATGAGCAGTTCTTC	CASSYGQGWIRNEQFF
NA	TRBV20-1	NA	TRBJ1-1	TGCAGTGCTAACGGTAACACTGAAGCTTTCTTT	CSANGNTEAFF